Listed below are T cell receptor beta chains from one sample, sequenced in a study of T cell clones after liver transplantation. Using immunoSEQ multiplex PCR, the repertoire was profiled, and TCRdb retains in-frame clones only, with some absent. Here the sample spans tens of thousands of clones, approximately 63% being singletons. The sample was CD4+ T cells from blood, taken at the approximately 16-month timepoint. The receptors come from a human patient who received a liver transplant. Some T cells here may be from the graft donor. CDR3s include the opening cysteine and the closing phenylalanine or tryptophan. The D gene is left open where the match is weak. Clone size is shown for a subset of rows, as once, few, many or a class of expanded clone.

>few|TRBJ2-1|.|TRBV18
CASSLMGSSYNEQFF
TGTGCCAGCTCACTTATGGGGAGCTCCTACAATGAGCAGTTCTTC
>once|TRBJ2-3|.|TRBV19
CASRGQSTDTQYF
TGTGCCAGTCGAGGGCAGAGCACAGATACGCAGTATTTT
>few|TRBJ1-4|TRBD1|TRBV5-1
CASSPGQGGEKLFF
TGCGCCAGCAGCCCGGGACAGGGGGGTGAAAAACTGTTTTTT
>.|TRBJ1-6|TRBD1|TRBV7-9
CASSRDRNSPLHF
TGTGCCAGCAGCAGGGACAGGAATTCACCCCTCCACTTT
>few|TRBJ2-3|TRBD2|TRBV9
CASSQTLVGLAPDTQYF
TGTGCCAGCAGCCAAACCTTAGTGGGACTAGCGCCAGATACGCAGTATTTT
>.|TRBJ1-1|TRBD1|TRBV18
CASSPQQGRSTEAFF
TGTGCCAGCTCACCTCAACAGGGGCGCAGCACTGAAGCTTTCTTT
>.|TRBJ2-5|.|TRBV5-6
CASSLAGSQETQYF
TGTGCCAGCAGCTTGGCCGGCTCCCAAGAGACCCAGTACTTC
>few|TRBJ2-1|.|TRBV27
CASSLGVSFENEQFF
TGTGCCAGCAGTTTGGGAGTTTCGTTTGAAAATGAGCAGTTCTTC
>.|TRBJ2-2|TRBD2|TRBV6-6
CASSYTAGGNTGELFF
TGTGCCAGCAGTTATACGGCGGGAGGAAACACCGGGGAGCTGTTTTTT
>.|TRBJ2-1|.|TRBV18
CASSLDRSSYNEQFF
TGTGCCAGCTCGCTGGACAGAAGCTCCTACAATGAGCAGTTCTTC
>once|TRBJ1-5|.|TRBV28
CASSFGNPLQPQHF
TGTGCCAGCAGTTTCGGGAACCCCCTGCAGCCCCAGCATTTT
>.|TRBJ1-6|TRBD1|TRBV9
CASTGQGPSPLHF
TGTGCCAGCACCGGACAGGGTCCTTCACCCCTCCACTTT
>.|TRBJ1-2|.|TRBV9
CASSVVMGQGYGYTF
TGTGCCAGCAGCGTAGTGATGGGGCAGGGGTATGGCTACACCTTC
>.|TRBJ1-5|TRBD1|TRBV27
CASSLGTDSNQPQHF
TGTGCCAGCAGTTTAGGGACAGATAGCAATCAGCCCCAGCATTTT
>.|TRBJ2-5|TRBD1|TRBV6-1
CASSAGTGGETQYF
TGTGCCAGCAGCGCAGGGACAGGTGGAGAGACCCAGTACTTC
>few|TRBJ1-1|TRBD1|TRBV28
CASSSRPGGVAEAFF
TGTGCCAGCAGTTCCCGCCCAGGGGGAGTCGCTGAAGCTTTCTTT
>few|TRBJ1-4|.|TRBV5-4
CASSLGGDGDEKLFF
TGTGCCAGCAGCTTGGGCGGGGATGGCGATGAAAAACTGTTTTTT
>few|TRBJ2-3|.|TRBV30
CAWSVYRGPDTDTQYF
TGTGCCTGGAGTGTATACCGGGGGCCAGACACAGATACGCAGTATTTT
>few|TRBJ1-1|.|TRBV7-2
CASSAQANTEAFF
TGTGCCAGCAGCGCTCAGGCGAACACTGAAGCTTTCTTT
>few|TRBJ2-5|.|TRBV29-1
CSVEQGETQYF
TGCAGCGTTGAACAGGGGGAGACCCAGTACTTC
>.|TRBJ2-1|.|TRBV7-2
CASSLGLGILRNEQFF
TGTGCCAGCAGCTTAGGGCTAGGGATACTCCGCAATGAGCAGTTCTTC
>.|TRBJ2-2|TRBD2|TRBV10-3
CAIKGLAGTGELFF
TGTGCCATCAAAGGACTAGCGGGCACCGGGGAGCTGTTTTTT
>.|TRBJ2-3|.|TRBV29-1
CSSTLADTQYF
TGCAGCAGTACCTTAGCCGATACGCAGTATTTT
>.|TRBJ1-4|TRBD1|TRBV5-5
CASSSSILDRGFLNEKLFF
TGTGCCAGCAGCTCGTCAATACTGGACAGGGGGTTTTTGAATGAAAAACTGTTTTTT
>.|TRBJ1-2|.|TRBV6-5
CASSYDRNYGYTF
TGTGCCAGCAGTTACGACAGGAACTATGGCTACACCTTC
>few|TRBJ2-1|.|TRBV6-6
CASRGAEPYNEQFF
TGTGCCAGCAGAGGAGCAGAACCCTACAATGAGCAGTTCTTC
>many|TRBJ2-5|.|TRBV9
CASSVGWAKQETQYF
TGTGCCAGCAGCGTAGGGTGGGCGAAACAAGAGACCCAGTACTTC
>few|TRBJ2-1|.|TRBV5-6
CASSLVSGGDNEQFF
TGTGCCAGCAGCTTGGTCTCCGGAGGGGACAATGAGCAGTTCTTC
>few|TRBJ2-1|TRBD2|TRBV7-2
CASSPLAGSRNEQFF
TGTGCCAGCAGCCCTTTAGCGGGGAGTAGAAATGAGCAGTTCTTC
>.|TRBJ2-7|TRBD2|TRBV6-1
CASSEAGGGSYEQYF
TGTGCCAGCAGTGAAGCGGGCGGGGGCTCCTACGAGCAGTACTTC
>.|TRBJ2-5|.|TRBV28
CASSSVQETQYF
TGTGCCAGCAGCTCCGTCCAAGAGACCCAGTACTTC
>.|TRBJ2-1|TRBD2|TRBV19
CASSVRVAGGQFF
TGTGCCAGTAGTGTCCGTGTGGCGGGAGGGCAGTTCTTC
>.|TRBJ1-2|TRBD1|TRBV9
CASNLPGQTQGGYTF
TGTGCCAGCAACTTACCGGGACAGACCCAAGGTGGCTACACCTTC
>once|TRBJ1-2|TRBD1|TRBV5-4
CASSTTGAQGGGYTF
TGTGCCAGCAGCACGACAGGGGCGCAAGGGGGTGGCTACACCTTC
>.|TRBJ2-6|.|TRBV11-3
CASSLGGYGANVLTF
TGTGCCAGCAGCTTAGGAGGCTACGGGGCCAACGTCCTGACTTTC
>.|TRBJ2-5|TRBD1|TRBV29-1
CSVGGQGEGETQYF
TGCAGCGTGGGAGGACAGGGGGAGGGAGAGACCCAGTACTTC
>.|TRBJ1-1|.|TRBV11-2
CASSLGLSIAGAFF
TGTGCCAGCAGCTTAGGTCTATCTATTGCGGGAGCTTTCTTT
>once|TRBJ2-3|.|TRBV5-1
CASSLRGVSTDTQYF
TGCGCCAGCAGCTTGCGCGGGGTGAGCACAGATACGCAGTATTTT
>.|TRBJ1-5|.|TRBV27
CASSFGVPYSNQPQHF
TGTGCCAGCAGTTTTGGGGTGCCTTATAGCAATCAGCCCCAGCATTTT
>.|TRBJ2-5|TRBD1|TRBV6-6
CASSLGQEQTQYF
TGTGCCAGCAGTCTTGGACAGGAACAGACCCAGTACTTC
>many|TRBJ2-3|TRBD2|TRBV9
CASSVAVGGVGTDTQYF
TGTGCCAGCAGCGTAGCTGTTGGGGGGGTCGGTACAGATACGCAGTATTTT
>.|TRBJ2-2|.|TRBV18
CASSPSGTGELFF
TGTGCCAGCTCACCATCAGGGACCGGGGAGCTGTTTTTT
>.|TRBJ1-2|.|TRBV6-5
CASSYSQATYGYTF
TGTGCCAGCAGTTACAGCCAGGCTACCTATGGCTACACCTTC
>.|TRBJ2-1|TRBD1|TRBV7-2
CASSFFNRDSEQFF
TGTGCCAGCAGCTTCTTTAATCGGGACAGTGAGCAGTTCTTC
>once|TRBJ1-2|TRBD1|TRBV29-1
CSVGQGTLGDGYTF
TGCAGCGTTGGACAGGGAACCCTAGGGGATGGCTACACCTTC
>.|TRBJ2-5|.|TRBV7-2
CASSPRETQYF
TGTGCCAGCAGCCCCCGGGAGACCCAGTACTTC
>.|TRBJ2-3|.|TRBV6-5
CASSYPASDTQYF
TGTGCCAGCAGTTACCCGGCCTCAGATACGCAGTATTTT
>few|TRBJ1-1|TRBD1|TRBV5-4
CASSPPYLTGANTEAFF
TGTGCCAGCAGCCCCCCCTACCTGACAGGGGCGAACACTGAAGCTTTCTTT
>.|TRBJ2-1|TRBD2|TRBV4-2
CASSLVGLAGGGFYNEQFF
TGTGCCAGCAGCTTGGTGGGACTAGCGGGAGGGGGCTTTTACAATGAGCAGTTCTTC
>once|TRBJ2-1|TRBD2|TRBV18
CASSPTSGGARNEQFF
TGTGCCAGCTCACCGACTAGCGGGGGGGCCCGGAATGAGCAGTTCTTC
>.|TRBJ2-2|.|TRBV11-2
CASSLGGAGELFF
TGTGCCAGCAGCTTAGGGGGGGCTGGGGAGCTGTTTTTT
>.|TRBJ1-5|.|TRBV23-1
CASSQSRNQPQHF
TGCGCCAGCAGTCAATCAAGAAATCAGCCCCAGCATTTT
>.|TRBJ1-2|.|TRBV30
CAWSVTGVSGYGYTF
TGTGCCTGGAGTGTAACGGGGGTTTCGGGCTATGGCTACACCTTC
>.|TRBJ1-1|.|TRBV19
CASTRTERTEAFF
TGTGCCAGTACCAGGACAGAGAGGACTGAAGCTTTCTTT
>few|TRBJ1-2|.|TRBV5-1
CASSLSVGADGYTF
TGCGCCAGCAGCCTTAGTGTTGGGGCAGATGGCTACACCTTC
>.|TRBJ1-2|TRBD1|TRBV30
CACPRGQGAVVTF
TGTGCTTGCCCCAGGGGACAGGGGGCCGTGGTGACCTTC
>few|TRBJ1-2|.|TRBV2
CASSEERTTNYGYTF
TGTGCCAGCAGTGAAGAAAGGACGACTAACTATGGCTACACCTTC